This T cell receptor (beta chain) derives from a study of blood T cells in healthy people across ages. Study-wide points: A roughly linear fall in TCR beta diversity per million T cells was seen with increasing age.

Concerning this clonotype: Its antigen remains unidentified.

The use of a sample-barcoded 5' primer and a J-beta primer mix characterized a second PCR of about 6 to 12 cycles. Through a template-switch adaptor with 12 random nucleotides, each cDNA molecule received a tag. Per sample, CDR3-containing paired-end reads numbered at least 3 million. TCRdb independently ran MiXCR on the 5' RACE reads; one entry per CDR3 protein. The data hold roughly 1,500,000 distinct CDR3 sequences, with about 31% observed a single time. Extractions gave at least 6 micrograms of total RNA per sample. The germline V gene has CDR1 DFQATT and CDR2 SNEGSKA (reference sequence). The CDR3 runs 16 residues. V gave up 0 bases and J gave up 6 bases; unmatched junction bases: 6.

The chain is built from TRBV20-1 and TRBJ1-6; 9 nucleotides match TRBD1. The sample was blood. The sequence was obtained from a woman in her twenties or thirties in good health. CDR3 loop: CSARDRGQGSNSPLHF. The CDR3 nucleotides read TGCAGTGCTAGAGATCGTGGACAGGGGAGTAATTCACCCCTCCACTTT.